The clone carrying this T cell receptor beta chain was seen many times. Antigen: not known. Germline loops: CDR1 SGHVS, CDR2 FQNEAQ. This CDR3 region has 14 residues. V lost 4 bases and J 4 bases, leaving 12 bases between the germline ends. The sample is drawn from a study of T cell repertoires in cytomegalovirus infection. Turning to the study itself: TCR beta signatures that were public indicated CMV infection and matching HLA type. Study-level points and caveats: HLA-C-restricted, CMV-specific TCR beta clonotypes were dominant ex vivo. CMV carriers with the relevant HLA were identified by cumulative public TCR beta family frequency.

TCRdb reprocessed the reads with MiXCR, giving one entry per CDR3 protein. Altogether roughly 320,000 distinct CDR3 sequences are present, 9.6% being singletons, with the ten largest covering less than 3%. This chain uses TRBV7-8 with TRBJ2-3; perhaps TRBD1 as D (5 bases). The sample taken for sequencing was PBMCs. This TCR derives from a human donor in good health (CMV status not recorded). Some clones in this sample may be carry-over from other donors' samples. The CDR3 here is CASSSRELADTQYF. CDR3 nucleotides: TGTGCCAGCAGCTCCAGGGAACTGGCAGATACGCAGTATTTT. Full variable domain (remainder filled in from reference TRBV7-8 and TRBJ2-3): GAGVSQSPRYKVAKRGQDVALRCDPISGHVSLFWYQQALGQGPEFLTYFQNEAQLDKSGLPSDRFFAERPEGSVSTLKIQRTQQEDSAVYLCASSSRELADTQYFGPGTRLTVL.